The rows below give T cell receptor beta chains drawn from one sample of a study of blood T cell repertoires in COVID-19. Produced via immunoSEQ multiplex PCR; TCRdb's table is partial and in-frame only. Here the sample spans approximately 290,000 clones, roughly 91% being singletons. Sequenced: peripheral blood. Receptors were obtained from a man in his thirties or forties with acute or convalescent COVID-19. The CDR3 runs from the conserved cysteine through the conserved F or W. A D gene is named only where the DNA matches it firmly. Not all rows give a size; the values are once, few, many and, for expanded clones, a class.

DNA: TGTGCCAGCAGCCAGGGCCTCAATTCACCCCTCCACTTT
CDR3: CASSQGLNSPLHF
V: TRBV7-2
D: NA
size: NA
J: TRBJ1-6

DNA: TGTGCCAGCAGTCCCGGGACAGGGGCGATACTTCAAGAGACCCAGTACTTC
CDR3: CASSPGTGAILQETQYF
V: TRBV6-6
D: TRBD1
size: once
J: TRBJ2-5

DNA: TGTGCCAGCAGAGAGCTATTGAACACTGAAGCTTTCTTT
CDR3: CASRELLNTEAFF
V: TRBV6-5
D: NA
size: NA
J: TRBJ1-1

DNA: TGTGCCAGTAGTTCAATGGATACGCAGTATTTT
CDR3: CASSSMDTQYF
V: TRBV19
D: NA
size: NA
J: TRBJ2-3

DNA: TGTGCCAGCAGCCTGGGGGGGCGGGACAGGAATGAAAAACTGTTTTTT
CDR3: CASSLGGRDRNEKLFF
V: TRBV3-1/TRBV3-2
D: TRBD1
size: NA
J: TRBJ1-4

DNA: TGTGCCAGCAGCCAAGATTCAGGGGGCAGCTATGGCTACACCTTC
CDR3: CASSQDSGGSYGYTF
V: TRBV3-1/TRBV3-2
D: TRBD1
size: once
J: TRBJ1-2

DNA: TGTGCCAGCAGCGTGGTTGGGTCGGGGGGCAATCAGCCCCAGCATTTT
CDR3: CASSVVGSGGNQPQHF
V: TRBV7-3
D: NA
size: NA
J: TRBJ1-5

DNA: TGTGCCAGCAGCCCCCAGCCCCTTACAGGGGAAGCTTTCTTT
CDR3: CASSPQPLTGEAFF
V: TRBV9
D: NA
size: NA
J: TRBJ1-1

DNA: TGTGCCAGCACCGTTTTGACAGGGGGAGGCACTGAAGCTTTCTTT
CDR3: CASTVLTGGGTEAFF
V: TRBV9
D: TRBD1
size: NA
J: TRBJ1-1

DNA: TGTGCCAGTAGTTCCGGGGGGCGCATAATGGCCGGCTACACCTTC
CDR3: CASSSGGRIMAGYTF
V: TRBV19
D: NA
size: NA
J: TRBJ1-2

DNA: TGTGCCACCTCCAATAGGGGGACAATAAGCAATGAGCAGTTCTTC
CDR3: CATSNRGTISNEQFF
V: TRBV25-1
D: NA
size: NA
J: TRBJ2-1

DNA: TGTGCCAGCAGTACCGGACAGGGGGCACGGACTGAAGCTTTCTTT
CDR3: CASSTGQGARTEAFF
V: TRBV6-1
D: TRBD1
size: NA
J: TRBJ1-1

DNA: TGCGCCAGCAGACTACTTCCTAGCGGAGACTCCTACAATGAGCAGTTCTTC
CDR3: CASRLLPSGDSYNEQFF
V: TRBV5-1
D: TRBD2
size: NA
J: TRBJ2-1

DNA: TGCGCCAGCAGCCAAGTTGGTCGAGGACTAGCGGGAGATTTTGAGCAGTTCTTC
CDR3: CASSQVGRGLAGDFEQFF
V: TRBV4-1
D: TRBD2
size: once
J: TRBJ2-1

DNA: TGTGCCAGCAGCTTGAAGGCGGTTAGCACAGATACGCAGTATTTT
CDR3: CASSLKAVSTDTQYF
V: TRBV5-6
D: NA
size: NA
J: TRBJ2-3

DNA: TGTGCCAGCAGTGTACAGGGGGGTGGCTACACCTTC
CDR3: CASSVQGGGYTF
V: TRBV25-1
D: TRBD1
size: NA
J: TRBJ1-2

DNA: TGTGCCAGCGGAAAGGGGGAGAGCGCAGATACGCAGTATTTT
CDR3: CASGKGESADTQYF
V: TRBV9
D: NA
size: NA
J: TRBJ2-3

DNA: TGTGCCAGCAGTTTATCCAGGGTCAGCAATCAGCCCCAGCATTTT
CDR3: CASSLSRVSNQPQHF
V: TRBV27
D: NA
size: NA
J: TRBJ1-5

DNA: TGTGCCTGGAGGGGACAGGGGGCGGTTGAAGCTTTCTTT
CDR3: CAWRGQGAVEAFF
V: TRBV30
D: TRBD1
size: NA
J: TRBJ1-1

DNA: TGTGCCAGTATGGGACAGGGTAGGTATGGCTACACCTTC
CDR3: CASMGQGRYGYTF
V: TRBV19
D: TRBD1
size: NA
J: TRBJ1-2

DNA: TGTGCCAGCAGTGATTGGGGGGTCGGGGAGCTGTTTTTT
CDR3: CASSDWGVGELFF
V: TRBV6-1
D: NA
size: once
J: TRBJ2-2

DNA: TGTGCCAGCAGTCTCTCCAGGGGGCCTCAGCCCCAGCATTTT
CDR3: CASSLSRGPQPQHF
V: TRBV28
D: TRBD1
size: NA
J: TRBJ1-5

DNA: TGTGCCAGCAGCTTAAGATGGCAGGGGGCCGGGGAAAAACTGTTTTTT
CDR3: CASSLRWQGAGEKLFF
V: TRBV7-6
D: TRBD1
size: NA
J: TRBJ1-4

DNA: TGTGCCAGCAGAGCGGACAGTACCTCGGTTGAAGCTTTCTTT
CDR3: CASRADSTSVEAFF
V: TRBV25-1
D: NA
size: NA
J: TRBJ1-1

DNA: TGTGCCTGGAGTGGGATAACTACTGGAAACACCATATATTTT
CDR3: CAWSGITTGNTIYF
V: TRBV30
D: NA
size: NA
J: TRBJ1-3

DNA: TGTGCCAGCAGCCAGCGGGTATTGGACTATGGCTACACCTTC
CDR3: CASSQRVLDYGYTF
V: TRBV9
D: NA
size: NA
J: TRBJ1-2

DNA: TGTGCCAGCAGCCAAGAGTTCCAGACCGGGGAGCTGTTTTTT
CDR3: CASSQEFQTGELFF
V: TRBV4-2
D: NA
size: NA
J: TRBJ2-2

DNA: TGTGCCAGCAGACACCGGGACAGGGGACTAGAGACCCAGTACTTC
CDR3: CASRHRDRGLETQYF
V: TRBV3-1/TRBV3-2
D: TRBD1
size: NA
J: TRBJ2-5

DNA: TGCAGTGCTAGGGTCAGGGACGAGCAGTACTTC
CDR3: CSARVRDEQYF
V: TRBV20-1
D: NA
size: NA
J: TRBJ2-7

DNA: TGTGCCAGCTCACCAACGGGACAGAAGGGAGAGACCCAGTACTTC
CDR3: CASSPTGQKGETQYF
V: TRBV18
D: TRBD1
size: once
J: TRBJ2-5

DNA: TGTGCCAGCAGCTTAGGGGCGGGGGAGTATGAGCAGTTCTTC
CDR3: CASSLGAGEYEQFF
V: TRBV11-2
D: TRBD2
size: NA
J: TRBJ2-1

DNA: TGTGCCAGCAGCTTAGCTCAGGGGATCGAGCAGTACTTC
CDR3: CASSLAQGIEQYF
V: TRBV7-9
D: NA
size: NA
J: TRBJ2-7

DNA: TGTGCCAGCAGCTTAGTTAGCACTAGCGGGGGATCCGTAACGCAGTATTTT
CDR3: CASSLVSTSGGSVTQYF
V: TRBV7-2
D: TRBD2
size: few
J: TRBJ2-3

DNA: TGTGCCAGCAGCCCCCAGAATTCACCCCTCCACTTT
CDR3: CASSPQNSPLHF
V: TRBV7-8
D: NA
size: NA
J: TRBJ1-6